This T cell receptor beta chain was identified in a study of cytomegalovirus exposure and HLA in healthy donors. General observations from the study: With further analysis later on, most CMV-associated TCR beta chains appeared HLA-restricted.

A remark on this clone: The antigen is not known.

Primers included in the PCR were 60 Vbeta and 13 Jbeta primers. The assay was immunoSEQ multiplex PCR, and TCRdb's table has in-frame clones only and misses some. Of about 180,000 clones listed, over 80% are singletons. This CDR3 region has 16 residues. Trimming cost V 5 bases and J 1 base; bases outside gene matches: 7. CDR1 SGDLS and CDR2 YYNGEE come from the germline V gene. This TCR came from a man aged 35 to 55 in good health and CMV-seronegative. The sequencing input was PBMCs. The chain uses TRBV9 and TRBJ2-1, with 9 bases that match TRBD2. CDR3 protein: CASSDSGLASYNEQFF. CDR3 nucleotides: TGTGCCAGCAGTGACTCCGGACTAGCGTCCTACAATGAGCAGTTCTTC. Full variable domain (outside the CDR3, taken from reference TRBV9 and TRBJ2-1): DSGVTQTPKHLITATGQRVTLRCSPRSGDLSVYWYQQSLDQGLQFLIQYYNGEERAKGNILERFSAQQFPDLHSELNLSSLELGDSALYFCASSDSGLASYNEQFFGPGTRLTVL.